The 27 T cell receptor beta chains below all came from one sample that was sequenced in a study of blood T cell repertoires in COVID-19. Repertoires were generated with immunoSEQ multiplex PCR, while TCRdb's copy carries only in-frame clones and drops some. The sample holds under 150,000 clones, more than 70% seen once. Sequenced sample: peripheral blood. Every receptor here comes from a human donor in a cohort sampled during active COVID-19.

This clone was recorded a few times. CDR3 residues: CASSHRNWAMNTEAFF. The CDR3 nucleotides are TGTGCCAGCAGCCATCGTAATTGGGCTATGAACACTGAAGCTTTCTTT. The V call is TRBV7-9, the J call TRBJ1-1; D unresolved. Germline V lookup: CDR1 SEHNR, CDR2 FQNEAQ (reference sequence). This CDR3 has 16 amino acids. V shed 5 bases and J shed 0 bases, with 16 bases lying between them.

The chain joins TRBV11-2 to TRBJ2-2; D not resolved. V was clipped by 2 bases and J by 0 bases, with 10 bases between them. The germline V gene encodes CDR1 SGHAT and CDR2 FQNNGV. The CDR3 length is 16 residues. As DNA, the CDR3 is TGTGCCAGCAGCTTAAGAACTAACGCGAACACCGGGGAGCTGTTTTTT. Translation: CASSLRTNANTGELFF.

V gene TRBV4-1 combines with J gene TRBJ1-6; D gene uncertain. This CDR3 contains 15 residues. Germline loops: CDR1 MGHRA, CDR2 YSYEKL. Between the trimmed V and J ends, which lost 1 base and 7 bases, there was a span of 11 bases. CDR3 region: CASSQGEGYNSPLHF. The CDR3 DNA follows: TGCGCCAGCAGCCAAGGGGAGGGATACAATTCACCCCTCCACTTT.

The rearrangement links TRBV18 to TRBJ2-7; TRBD2 matches at 7 bases. Germline values: CDR1 KGHSH, CDR2 LQKENI. This CDR3 is 12 amino acids long. Trimming took 6 bases from V and 6 from J; bases not matched to a gene: 5. This chain's CDR3 is CASSNRGVEQYF. The CDR3 DNA reads as TGTGCCAGCTCGAACCGGGGGGTCGAGCAGTACTTC.

This chain joins TRBV9 and TRBJ1-1; TRBD1 matches 10 bases. The CDR3 runs to 15 residues. J gave up 4 bases and V 4 bases, and 7 bases lay outside the gene matches. CDR1 and CDR2 from the germline V gene are SGDLS and YYNGEE. The DNA of the CDR3 is TGTGCCAGCAGCTCCCGACAGGGGGCAAGCACTGAAGCTTTCTTT. Amino acids: CASSSRQGASTEAFF.

The V call is TRBV5-1, the J call TRBJ2-7; possible D gene TRBD1, 5 bases. The length of the CDR3 is 15 residues. Trimming cost V 1 base and J 0 bases, with 11 bases left between them. The germline CDR1 and CDR2 sequences are SGHRS and YFSETQ. This chain's CDR3 is CASSLFLGASYEQYF. Here the CDR3 DNA reads TGCGCCAGCAGCTTGTTTTTAGGGGCCTCCTACGAGCAGTACTTC.

This clone was recorded once. The chain links TRBV4-1 to TRBJ2-1; D is unclear. The CDR3 sequence is 17 residues long. Trimming cost V 2 bases and J 0 bases, with 14 bases left between them. From germline, CDR1 is MGHRA and CDR2 YSYEKL. CDR3 region: CASSQTSRSYSYNEQFF. The CDR3 region has the DNA TGCGCCAGCAGCCAAACCTCCCGGAGTTACTCCTACAATGAGCAGTTCTTC.

V usage is TRBV13 and J usage is TRBJ2-5; 10 bases match TRBD1. This CDR3 contains 17 residues. After removal of 3 bases from V and 5 bases from J, the junction contained 12 bases not matched to a gene. Germline CDR1 is PRHDT and CDR2 is FYEKMQ (reference sequence). CDR3: CASSFDRQGATGETQYF. CDR3 bases: TGTGCCAGCAGCTTCGACCGACAGGGGGCCACCGGGGAGACCCAGTACTTC.

V and J are TRBV7-2 and TRBJ2-1, with D possibly TRBD1 on 6 matching bases. Deletions cut 1 base from V and 0 bases from J, with 10 bases between. Germline-derived CDR1 and CDR2 are SGHTA and FQGNSA. CDR3 length: 16 residues. In DNA, the CDR3 is TGTGCCAGCAGCTTAGTAGGGGGTTCCTCCTACAATGAGCAGTTCTTC. Its translation: CASSLVGGSSYNEQFF.

The rearrangement links TRBV19 to TRBJ2-7; the D gene is possibly TRBD2 (6 bases). Between the trimmed V and J ends, which lost 5 bases and 3 bases, there was a span of 14 bases. The CDR3 spans 14 residues. Looked up from germline, CDR1 is LNHDA and CDR2 is SQIVND (reference sequence). In DNA form, the CDR3 reads TGTGCCAGTAGTGCTGGGACGGGAGACTACGAGCAGTACTTC. Amino acids: CASSAGTGDYEQYF.

The chain employs TRBV7-2 and TRBJ2-4, with 11 bases matching TRBD2. Germline CDR1 is SGHTA and CDR2 is FQGNSA. The trim removed 6 bases at V and 5 bases at J, leaving 3 bases unmatched. This CDR3 has 14 amino acids. This chain's CDR3 is CASRTSGGQNIQYF. CDR3 DNA sequence: TGTGCCAGCAGAACTAGCGGGGGCCAAAACATTCAGTACTTC. Drawing the rest from reference TRBV7-2 and TRBJ2-4, the complete variable domain is GAGVSQSPSNKVTEKGKDVELRCDPISGHTALYWYRQSLGQGLEFLIYFQGNSAPDKSGLPSDRFSAERTGGSVSTLTIQRTQQEDSAVYLCASRTSGGQNIQYFGAGTRLSVL.

The chain is built from TRBV4-1 and TRBJ1-6, with 8 positions matching TRBD1. Germline CDR1 is MGHRA and CDR2 is YSYEKL. V was clipped by 4 bases and J by 9 bases; unmatched bases: 5. The CDR3 contains 14 residues. The CDR3 is CASSLRQGPSPLHF. The CDR3 DNA reads TGCGCCAGCAGCCTTAGACAGGGGCCTTCACCCCTCCACTTT.

The V call is TRBV18, the J call TRBJ2-1, with D tentatively TRBD1 (6 bases). Looked up from germline, CDR1 is KGHSH and CDR2 is LQKENI. V was cut by 0 bases and J by 7 bases, with 19 bases left in between. This CDR3 has 17 residues. The CDR3 here is CASSPPGFSGRGNEQFF. CDR3 DNA sequence: TGTGCCAGCTCACCACCGGGGTTTTCGGGAAGGGGGAATGAGCAGTTCTTC.

This chain links TRBV2 with TRBJ1-6, with a possible D match to TRBD1 (6 bases). The ends were cut back, 7 bases at V and 14 bases at J, with 18 bases in the middle. CDR1 SNHLY and CDR2 FYNNEI come from the germline V gene. The CDR3 consists of 13 residues. Written as DNA, the CDR3 is TGTGCCAGCATGGGACCCCAAAGGGGGTCCCTCCACTTT. Its protein is CASMGPQRGSLHF.

This clone was observed a few times. V is TRBV7-3 and J is TRBJ2-2; TRBD1 aligns across 7 bases. The germline V gene has CDR1 SGHTA and CDR2 FQGTGA. CDR3 length: 13 amino acids. J gave up 6 bases and V 2 bases, and 0 bases lay outside the gene matches. CDR3 sequence: CASSLGTAGELFF. The CDR3 nucleotides are TGTGCCAGCAGCTTAGGGACAGCCGGGGAGCTGTTTTTT.

V usage is TRBV3-1 (or the pseudogene TRBV3-2) and J usage is TRBJ2-5; possibly TRBD1 for D (5 bases). Germline loops: CDR1 LGHDT, CDR2 YNNKEL (reference sequence). The CDR3 contains 15 residues. The V and J ends lost 6 bases and 1 base respectively, with 15 bases between them. The CDR3 nucleotides read TGTGCCAGCAGTTTCAACTCAGGGTCCCAAGAGACCCAGTACTTC. Translating gives CASSFNSGSQETQYF.

The rearrangement uses TRBV6-2 or TRBV6-3 and TRBJ2-7, with TRBD1 matching over 8 bases. This CDR3 comprises 17 residues. With V trimmed by 4 bases and J by 0 bases, 11 bases remained unmatched. CDR1 and CDR2 from the germline V gene are MNHEY and SVGEGT. CDR3 bases: TGTGCCAGCAGTTGGCCCAGGGGGCGGCGATACTCCTACGAGCAGTACTTC. Encoded protein: CASSWPRGRRYSYEQYF.

The V call is TRBV5-4, the J call TRBJ1-2; 11 bases line up with TRBD1. Unmatched junction bases numbered 7, after V lost 4 bases and J lost 5 bases. The CDR3 is made up of 15 amino acids. Germline V gives CDR1 SGHNT, CDR2 YYREEE (reference sequence). The CDR3 loop reads CASSPTGQGDYGYTF. DNA of the CDR3: TGTGCCAGCAGCCCGACGGGACAGGGGGATTATGGCTACACCTTC.

V and J are TRBV5-4 and TRBJ2-5; 7 bases map to TRBD1. The CDR3 totals 14 residues. Looked up from germline, CDR1 is SGHNT and CDR2 is YYREEE (reference sequence). V shed 4 bases, J shed 2 bases, and the junction held 5 bases outside the gene matches. The DNA of the CDR3 is TGTGCCAGCAGCCTTTCAGGGGGTCAAGAGACCCAGTACTTC. Encoded protein: CASSLSGGQETQYF.

For the CDR3, the DNA is TGTGCCAGTAGTATCCGCGGGGGACTAGCGGGGGCCCCTACCCACAATGAGCAGTTCTTC. Residues: CASSIRGGLAGAPTHNEQFF. The rearrangement uses TRBV19 and TRBJ2-1; 14 bases fit TRBD2. Germline CDR1 and CDR2: LNHDA and SQIVND (reference sequence). This CDR3 is 20 amino acids long. V shed 3 bases and J 5 bases; nucleotides not matched to a gene: 15.

The chain uses TRBV4-3 and TRBJ2-7; 11 nucleotides match TRBD1. CDR1 and CDR2 (germline): LGHNA, YSLEER. V gave up 0 bases and J gave up 5 bases; unmatched junction bases: 6. The CDR3 has 16 amino acids. The CDR3 region is CASSQDIGQGADEQYF. Written as DNA, the CDR3 is TGCGCCAGCAGCCAAGATATTGGACAGGGGGCCGACGAGCAGTACTTC.

The table lists this clone with a count of one. This same CDR3 is encoded by further DNA sequences in the sample. This chain uses TRBV30 with TRBJ1-2; TRBD1 aligns across 10 bases. The V segment lost 2 bases and the J segment 6 bases; nucleotides outside the gene matches: 3. In germline, CDR1 is GTSNPN, CDR2 SVGIG (reference sequence). This CDR3 spans 13 amino acids. The CDR3 DNA reads TGTGCCTGGAGTCTAGGACAGGGGGATGGCTACACCTTC. It encodes CAWSLGQGDGYTF.

V and J are TRBV4-3 and TRBJ2-7, with 8 positions matching TRBD2. CDR1 LGHNA and CDR2 YSLEER come from the germline V gene. The CDR3 extends over 17 amino acids. Trimming at V came to 0 bases and at J to 5 bases, leaving 12 bases not matched to a gene. The CDR3 here is CASSQDPPSGGLDEQYF. CDR3 sequence (DNA): TGCGCCAGCAGCCAAGATCCCCCCAGCGGGGGTTTGGACGAGCAGTACTTC.

V and J are TRBV25-1 and TRBJ2-7, with unresolved D. Germline V gene sequence: CDR1 MGHDK, CDR2 SYGVNS. The CDR3 totals 13 residues. Trimming left V 6 bases short and J 2 bases short, with 11 bases between. CDR3 sequence reads: CASSQLGPYEQYF. In DNA form, the CDR3 reads TGTGCCAGCAGCCAACTGGGCCCCTACGAGCAGTACTTC.

DNA of the CDR3: TGTGCCAGCAGCTTATTCGTCGGACAGGGGGCTTTCTTT. It specifies CASSLFVGQGAFF. The V and J genes are TRBV7-3 and TRBJ1-1; 9 bases line up with TRBD1. This CDR3 has 13 amino acids. V was pared by 2 bases and J by 11 bases, with 6 bases of the junction left unmatched. From germline, CDR1 is SGHTA and CDR2 FQGTGA.

The rearrangement joins TRBV29-1 to TRBJ2-3; 15 nucleotides match TRBD2. This CDR3 is built from 16 residues. Germline V gives CDR1 SQVTM, CDR2 ANQGSEA. The V gene end was trimmed by 4 bases and the J gene end by 5 bases; junction bases not matched to a gene: 7. CDR3 residues: CSVGGLAGGHGDTQYF. The CDR3 nucleotides read TGCAGCGTTGGGGGACTAGCGGGGGGCCATGGAGATACGCAGTATTTT.

The chain joins TRBV5-1 to TRBJ1-5; 10 nucleotides align to TRBD1. This CDR3 is built from 14 residues. V was clipped by 5 bases and J by 5 bases; unmatched bases: 4. CDR1 is SGHRS, CDR2 YFSETQ, per germline. In DNA form, the CDR3 reads TGCGCCAGCAGTTGGACAGGGGGAGATCAGCCCCAGCATTTT. It translates to CASSWTGGDQPQHF.